These T cell receptor beta chains were read from a single sample in a study of T cells after yellow fever vaccination. TCRdb reanalysed the 5' RACE reads using MiXCR and keeps one entry per CDR3 protein. The sample consists of approximately 330,000 distinct CDR3 sequences, roughly 4.3% of them appearing once. The sample was PBMCs, taken 5 days after the yellow fever booster vaccination. These TCRs come from a man between 18 and 35 years old who received the YFV17D yellow fever vaccine. Both conserved end residues are part of each CDR3. The order of the fields is V gene, D gene, clone size, J gene, CDR3 protein, CDR3 DNA. The D gene is left open where the match is weak. Clone size is shown for a subset of rows, as once, few, many or a class of expanded clone.

V gene: TRBV6-1
D gene: TRBD2
clone size: many
J gene: TRBJ2-1
CDR3 protein: CASSQTSGGYNEQFF
CDR3 DNA: TGTGCCAGCAGCCAGACTAGCGGGGGGTACAATGAGCAGTTCTTC

V gene: TRBV5-4
D gene: .
clone size: once
J gene: TRBJ1-5
CDR3 protein: CASSADLNQPQHF
CDR3 DNA: TGTGCCAGCAGCGCCGACCTCAATCAGCCCCAGCATTTT

V gene: TRBV27
D gene: .
clone size: many
J gene: TRBJ2-3
CDR3 protein: CASKLGGTDTQYF
CDR3 DNA: TGTGCCAGCAAGCTGGGGGGCACAGATACGCAGTATTTT

V gene: TRBV5-5
D gene: .
clone size: few
J gene: TRBJ1-4
CDR3 protein: CASSFTATNEKLFF
CDR3 DNA: TGTGCCAGCAGCTTCACGGCAACTAATGAAAAACTGTTTTTT

V gene: TRBV7-2
D gene: .
clone size: few
J gene: TRBJ1-6
CDR3 protein: CASSLVLSPLHF
CDR3 DNA: TGTGCCAGCAGCTTAGTCTTGTCACCCCTCCACTTT

V gene: TRBV7-2
D gene: TRBD1
clone size: many
J gene: TRBJ2-5
CDR3 protein: CASSTAHGTGVETQYF
CDR3 DNA: TGTGCCAGCAGCACCGCGCACGGGACAGGGGTAGAGACCCAGTACTTC

V gene: TRBV19
D gene: .
clone size: .
J gene: TRBJ1-6
CDR3 protein: CASSMFGVSPLHF
CDR3 DNA: TGTGCCAGTAGTATGTTCGGGGTTTCACCCCTCCACTTT

V gene: TRBV9
D gene: TRBD2
clone size: many
J gene: TRBJ2-3
CDR3 protein: CASSVGASGYTDTQYF
CDR3 DNA: TGTGCCAGCAGCGTAGGTGCTAGCGGATACACAGATACGCAGTATTTT

V gene: TRBV29-1
D gene: TRBD2
clone size: few
J gene: TRBJ2-5
CDR3 protein: CSVGVSGVPQETQYF
CDR3 DNA: TGCAGCGTTGGGGTTAGCGGGGTCCCCCAAGAGACCCAGTACTTC

V gene: TRBV18
D gene: TRBD1
clone size: many
J gene: TRBJ1-5
CDR3 protein: CASSGTGGGNQPQHF
CDR3 DNA: TGTGCCAGCTCAGGGACAGGGGGAGGCAATCAGCCCCAGCATTTT

V gene: TRBV6-1
D gene: .
clone size: .
J gene: TRBJ2-5
CDR3 protein: CASRLGRRDQETQYF
CDR3 DNA: TGTGCCAGCAGGTTGGGGAGGCGGGACCAAGAGACCCAGTACTTC

V gene: TRBV5-1
D gene: .
clone size: few
J gene: TRBJ1-4
CDR3 protein: CASSPQVATNEKLFF
CDR3 DNA: TGCGCCAGCAGCCCCCAAGTGGCAACTAATGAAAAACTGTTTTTT

V gene: TRBV4-2
D gene: TRBD2
clone size: few
J gene: TRBJ2-7
CDR3 protein: CASSQDRGGREQYF
CDR3 DNA: TGTGCCAGCAGCCAAGATCGGGGGGGTAGGGAGCAGTACTTC

V gene: TRBV12-3/TRBV12-4
D gene: .
clone size: few
J gene: TRBJ1-4
CDR3 protein: CASSFEGRANEKLFF
CDR3 DNA: TGTGCCAGCAGTTTCGAGGGGAGGGCTAATGAAAAACTGTTTTTT

V gene: TRBV27
D gene: .
clone size: few
J gene: TRBJ1-5
CDR3 protein: CASSLEGSSNQPQHF
CDR3 DNA: TGTGCCAGCAGTTTAGAGGGATCTAGCAATCAGCCCCAGCATTTT

V gene: TRBV3-1
D gene: .
clone size: many
J gene: TRBJ2-3
CDR3 protein: CASSQGPTPTDTQYF
CDR3 DNA: TGTGCCAGCAGCCAAGGACCCACCCCCACAGATACGCAGTATTTT

V gene: TRBV6-2/TRBV6-3
D gene: .
clone size: few
J gene: TRBJ2-2
CDR3 protein: CASRQDSAPSNTGELFF
CDR3 DNA: TGTGCCAGCAGACAGGACAGCGCCCCAAGTAACACCGGGGAGCTGTTTTTT

V gene: TRBV7-6
D gene: .
clone size: few
J gene: TRBJ2-1
CDR3 protein: CASSLELYNEQFF
CDR3 DNA: TGTGCCAGCAGCTTAGAACTGTACAATGAGCAGTTCTTC

V gene: TRBV9
D gene: .
clone size: few
J gene: TRBJ2-4
CDR3 protein: CASSVGGTVENIQYF
CDR3 DNA: TGTGCCAGCAGCGTAGGCGGGACAGTGGAAAACATTCAGTACTTC

V gene: TRBV18
D gene: .
clone size: many
J gene: TRBJ2-4
CDR3 protein: CASSRPGPGPSQIQYF
CDR3 DNA: TGTGCCAGCTCGAGACCGGGCCCGGGACCGTCACAAATTCAGTACTTC

V gene: TRBV10-3
D gene: TRBD1
clone size: .
J gene: TRBJ1-5
CDR3 protein: CAISAGTGGNQPQHF
CDR3 DNA: TGTGCCATCAGTGCCGGGACAGGGGGCAATCAGCCCCAGCATTTT

V gene: TRBV18
D gene: .
clone size: few
J gene: TRBJ2-7
CDR3 protein: CASSPRQVSYEQYF
CDR3 DNA: TGTGCCAGCTCACCCCGACAGGTCTCCTACGAGCAGTACTTC

V gene: TRBV7-2
D gene: .
clone size: .
J gene: TRBJ1-4
CDR3 protein: CASSSRDTSEKLFF
CDR3 DNA: TGTGCCAGCAGCTCAAGGGACACCAGTGAAAAACTGTTTTTT

V gene: TRBV9
D gene: TRBD2
clone size: many
J gene: TRBJ2-5
CDR3 protein: CASSPSGGRETQYF
CDR3 DNA: TGTGCCAGCAGCCCGAGCGGGGGGCGGGAGACCCAGTACTTC

V gene: TRBV20-1
D gene: .
clone size: few
J gene: TRBJ2-1
CDR3 protein: CSARDTGGPPGNEQFF
CDR3 DNA: TGCAGTGCTAGAGATACAGGCGGCCCACCCGGCAATGAGCAGTTCTTC

V gene: TRBV28
D gene: .
clone size: many
J gene: TRBJ2-7
CDR3 protein: CASRPLTGTTPNEQYF
CDR3 DNA: TGTGCCAGCAGACCCCTTACAGGGACCACGCCTAACGAGCAGTACTTC

V gene: TRBV7-2
D gene: TRBD1
clone size: few
J gene: TRBJ1-1
CDR3 protein: CASSLRQGSETEAFF
CDR3 DNA: TGTGCCAGCAGCCTAAGACAGGGTTCTGAGACTGAAGCTTTCTTT

V gene: TRBV6-6
D gene: .
clone size: many
J gene: TRBJ1-5
CDR3 protein: CASTKDGYGLNQPQHF
CDR3 DNA: TGTGCCAGCACCAAAGACGGCTACGGGTTAAATCAGCCCCAGCATTTT

V gene: TRBV20-1
D gene: TRBD2
clone size: .
J gene: TRBJ2-1
CDR3 protein: CSAGGLAGGGYNEQFF
CDR3 DNA: TGCAGTGCTGGGGGACTAGCGGGGGGTGGCTACAATGAGCAGTTCTTC

V gene: TRBV4-3
D gene: TRBD1
clone size: many
J gene: TRBJ1-4
CDR3 protein: CASSQYRRLGGLNEKLFF
CDR3 DNA: TGCGCCAGCAGCCAATACCGCCGATTAGGGGGCCTTAATGAAAAACTGTTTTTT

V gene: TRBV19
D gene: .
clone size: .
J gene: TRBJ2-2
CDR3 protein: CASSIGPRQFF
CDR3 DNA: TGTGCCAGTAGTATCGGGCCCCGGCAGTTTTTT

V gene: TRBV3-1
D gene: .
clone size: .
J gene: TRBJ2-3
CDR3 protein: CASSWLGYVGQTGDTQYF
CDR3 DNA: TGTGCCAGCAGCTGGCTCGGATACGTGGGACAAACGGGGGATACGCAGTATTTT

V gene: TRBV15
D gene: .
clone size: few
J gene: TRBJ2-1
CDR3 protein: CATSTYGGTYNEQFF
CDR3 DNA: TGTGCCACCAGCACCTACGGAGGCACCTACAATGAGCAGTTCTTC

V gene: TRBV6-6
D gene: .
clone size: .
J gene: TRBJ1-1
CDR3 protein: CASSRPLDSEAFF
CDR3 DNA: TGTGCCAGCAGTCGACCCCTCGACTCTGAAGCTTTCTTT

V gene: TRBV12-5
D gene: .
clone size: .
J gene: TRBJ2-7
CDR3 protein: CASGLDLRRSSPYEQYF
CDR3 DNA: TGTGCTAGTGGTTTGGACCTACGTCGCTCCTCCCCCTACGAGCAGTACTTC

V gene: TRBV14
D gene: .
clone size: few
J gene: TRBJ1-1
CDR3 protein: CASSQRGGPEAFF
CDR3 DNA: TGTGCCAGCAGCCAGCGGGGCGGGCCTGAAGCTTTCTTT

V gene: TRBV20-1
D gene: .
clone size: many
J gene: TRBJ1-2
CDR3 protein: CSAMPSVSYGYTF
CDR3 DNA: TGCAGTGCCATGCCGAGTGTTTCGTATGGCTACACCTTC

V gene: TRBV7-2
D gene: TRBD1
clone size: many
J gene: TRBJ2-1
CDR3 protein: CASSLAGTAGTF
CDR3 DNA: TGTGCCAGCAGCTTAGCCGGGACAGCAGGGACCTTC

V gene: TRBV29-1
D gene: .
clone size: .
J gene: TRBJ1-1
CDR3 protein: CSVEGQAGTEAFF
CDR3 DNA: TGCAGCGTTGAAGGTCAGGCCGGTACTGAAGCTTTCTTT

V gene: TRBV20-1
D gene: .
clone size: few
J gene: TRBJ2-1
CDR3 protein: CSARWDNEQFF
CDR3 DNA: TGCAGTGCTAGGTGGGACAATGAGCAGTTCTTC

V gene: TRBV5-1
D gene: TRBD1
clone size: many
J gene: TRBJ2-3
CDR3 protein: CASSLVQTGDTQYF
CDR3 DNA: TGCGCCAGCAGCTTGGTTCAGACAGGGGATACGCAGTATTTT

V gene: TRBV18
D gene: .
clone size: .
J gene: TRBJ2-3
CDR3 protein: CASSPPVDTQYF
CDR3 DNA: TGTGCCAGCTCACCACCGGTAGATACGCAGTATTTT